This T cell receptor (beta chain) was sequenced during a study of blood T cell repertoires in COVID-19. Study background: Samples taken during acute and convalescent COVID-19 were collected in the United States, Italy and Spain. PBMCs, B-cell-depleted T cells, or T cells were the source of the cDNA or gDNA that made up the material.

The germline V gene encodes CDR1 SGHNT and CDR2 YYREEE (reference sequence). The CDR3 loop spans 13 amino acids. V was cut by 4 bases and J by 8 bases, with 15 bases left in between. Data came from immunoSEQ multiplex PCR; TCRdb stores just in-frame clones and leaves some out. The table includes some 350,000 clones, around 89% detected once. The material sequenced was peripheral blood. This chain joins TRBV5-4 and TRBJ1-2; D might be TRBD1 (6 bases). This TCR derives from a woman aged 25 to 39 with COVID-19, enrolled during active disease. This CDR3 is CASSPHRAEGYTF. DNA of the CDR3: TGTGCCAGCAGCCCTCACAGGGCCGAAGGCTACACCTTC.